This T cell receptor (beta chain) derives from a study of T cells in localized non-small cell lung cancer. Study observations and caveats: Peak T cell clonality was found in uninvolved adjacent lung, exceeding tumor.

CDR1 SGHVS and CDR2 FQNEAQ come from the germline V gene. This CDR3 has 13 residues. Deletions cut 5 bases from V and 9 bases from J, with 16 bases between. This clone occurred a few times. Its antigen is not identified. Samples of adjacent lung (free of atypia) were collected at least 2 cm from the tumor margin. Method: immunoSEQ multiplex PCR; TCRdb's copy keeps in-frame clones and lacks some. The table includes just under 6,500 clones, 15% detected once. The material was normal lung tissue next to the tumor, obtained before any cancer treatment. This chain connects TRBV7-8 to TRBJ1-1; the D is unclear. The receptor was derived from a male donor aged 60 or over with stage II squamous cell lung carcinoma. In DNA form, the CDR3 reads TGTGCCAGCAGCCCCAACCGGGGTTTTAAAGCTTTCTTT. It codes for CASSPNRGFKAFF.